This section outlines one T cell receptor (beta chain) sequence together with its context. The antigen is not known. The read finishes 3 residues shy of the CDR3 end, and the germline J gene is used to complete it. The data derive from a study of T cells in women clearing cervical HPV infection. Across the whole study: Controls gave blood once infection was undetectable; cases at lesion identification. Case blood was drawn a median about 150 days after lesion detection. Findings and limits, study-wide: Each sample's T-cell count was unknown, possibly confounding richness.

The CDR3 contains 14 residues. V dropped 5 bases and J dropped 6; count of bases not matched to a gene: 4. Germline CDR1 reads SNHLY; CDR2 reads FYNNEI. The data were produced by immunoSEQ multiplex PCR, yet TCRdb's version contains in-frame clones alone and is incomplete. Its clone listing holds 44,000 or so clones. The sequence was collected from a woman between 18 and 70 years old with a cervical HPV16 infection that either progressed to CIN3+ or cleared (not recorded which). The chain employs TRBV2 and TRBJ1-5, with TRBD1 matching 10 bases. Sequencing was carried out using blood buffy coat. The CDR3 protein is CASSQTGGRQPQHF. The covered CDR3 bases are TGTGCCAGCAGTCAGACAGGGGGCCGTCAGCCC.